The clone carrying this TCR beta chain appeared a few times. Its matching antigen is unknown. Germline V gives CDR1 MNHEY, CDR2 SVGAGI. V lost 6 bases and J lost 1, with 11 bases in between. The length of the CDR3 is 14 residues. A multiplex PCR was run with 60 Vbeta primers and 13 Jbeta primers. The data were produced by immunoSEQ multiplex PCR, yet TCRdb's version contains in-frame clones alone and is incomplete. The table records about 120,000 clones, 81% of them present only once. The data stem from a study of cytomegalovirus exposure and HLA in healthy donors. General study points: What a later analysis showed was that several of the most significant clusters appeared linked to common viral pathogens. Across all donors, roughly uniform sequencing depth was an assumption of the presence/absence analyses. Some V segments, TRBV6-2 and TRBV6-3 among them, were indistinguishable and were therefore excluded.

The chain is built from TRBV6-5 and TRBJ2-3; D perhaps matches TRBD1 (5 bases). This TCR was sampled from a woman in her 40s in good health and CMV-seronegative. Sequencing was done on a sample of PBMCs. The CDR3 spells CASSHRYGTDTQYF. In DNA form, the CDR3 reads TGTGCCAGCAGCCACAGGTATGGCACAGATACGCAGTATTTT.